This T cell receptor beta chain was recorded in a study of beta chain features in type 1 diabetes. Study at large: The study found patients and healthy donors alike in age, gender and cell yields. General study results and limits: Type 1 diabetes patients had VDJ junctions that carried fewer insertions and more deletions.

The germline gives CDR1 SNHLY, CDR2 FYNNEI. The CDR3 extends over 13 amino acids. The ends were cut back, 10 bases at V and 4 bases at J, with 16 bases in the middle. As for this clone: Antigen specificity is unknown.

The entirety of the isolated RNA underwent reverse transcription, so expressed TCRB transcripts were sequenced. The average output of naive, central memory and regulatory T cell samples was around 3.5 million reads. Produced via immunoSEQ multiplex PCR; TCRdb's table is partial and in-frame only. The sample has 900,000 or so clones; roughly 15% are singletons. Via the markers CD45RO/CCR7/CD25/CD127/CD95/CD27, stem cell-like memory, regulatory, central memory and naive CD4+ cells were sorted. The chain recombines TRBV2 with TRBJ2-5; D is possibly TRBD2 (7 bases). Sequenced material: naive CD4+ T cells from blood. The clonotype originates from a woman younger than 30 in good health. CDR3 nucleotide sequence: TGTGCCACCGAGGGGGGGATGGGAGAGACCCAGTACTTC. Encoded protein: CATEGGMGETQYF.